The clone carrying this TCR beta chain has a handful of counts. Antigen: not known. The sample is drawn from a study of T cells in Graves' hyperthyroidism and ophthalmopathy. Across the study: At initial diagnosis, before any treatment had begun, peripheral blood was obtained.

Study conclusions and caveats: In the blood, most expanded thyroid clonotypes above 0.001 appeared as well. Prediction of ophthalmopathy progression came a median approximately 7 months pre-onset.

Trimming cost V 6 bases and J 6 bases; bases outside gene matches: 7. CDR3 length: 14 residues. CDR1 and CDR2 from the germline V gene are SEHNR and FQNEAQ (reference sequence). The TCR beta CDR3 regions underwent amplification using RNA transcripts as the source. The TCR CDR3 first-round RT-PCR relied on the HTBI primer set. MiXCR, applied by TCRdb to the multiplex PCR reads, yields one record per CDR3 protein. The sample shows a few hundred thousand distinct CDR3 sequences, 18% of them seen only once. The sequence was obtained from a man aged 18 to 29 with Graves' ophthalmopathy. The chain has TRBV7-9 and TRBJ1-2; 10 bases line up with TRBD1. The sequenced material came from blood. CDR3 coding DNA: TGTGCCAGCAGGCAAGACAGGGGGCTAAATGGCTACACCTTC. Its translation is CASRQDRGLNGYTF.